This paragraph reports one TCR beta chain. The entry originates in a study of blood T cell repertoires in COVID-19. At the level of the study: COVID-19 samples, acute and convalescent, were from the United States, Italy and Spain. The analysed material was cDNA or gDNA that came from T cells, B-cell-depleted T cells, or PBMCs.

CDR3 length: 16 amino acids. Germline loops: CDR1 MGHRA, CDR2 YSYEKL. Trimming removed 1 base from V and 2 bases from J, with 14 bases in between. Source study methods: Scientists estimated how many nucleated cells there were by amplifying reference gene primers. Generated by immunoSEQ multiplex PCR, the TCRdb table keeps only in-frame clones and is missing some. V, J and clone size were drawn from that table, and D and trimming were deduced from the DNA. The sample contains around 200,000 clones, under 90% of which appear only once. The TCR comes from a human donor in a cohort sampled during active COVID-19. The chain has TRBV4-1 and TRBJ1-1; the D gene is possibly TRBD1 (5 bases). Sequenced input: peripheral blood. The CDR3 nucleotides read TGCGCCAGCAGCCAAGGAGATCAGGGATTAAACACTGAAGCTTTCTTT. It codes for CASSQGDQGLNTEAFF.